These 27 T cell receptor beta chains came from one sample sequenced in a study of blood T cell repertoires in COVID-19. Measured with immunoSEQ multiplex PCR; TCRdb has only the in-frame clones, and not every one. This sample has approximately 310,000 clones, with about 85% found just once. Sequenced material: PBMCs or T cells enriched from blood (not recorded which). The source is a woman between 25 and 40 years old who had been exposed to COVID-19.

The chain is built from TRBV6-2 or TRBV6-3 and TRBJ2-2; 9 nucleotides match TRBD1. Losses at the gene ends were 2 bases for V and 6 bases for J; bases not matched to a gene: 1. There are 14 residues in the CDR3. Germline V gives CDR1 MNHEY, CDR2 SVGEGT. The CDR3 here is CASSYGTGPGELFF. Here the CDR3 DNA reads TGTGCCAGCAGTTACGGGACAGGGCCCGGGGAGCTGTTTTTT.

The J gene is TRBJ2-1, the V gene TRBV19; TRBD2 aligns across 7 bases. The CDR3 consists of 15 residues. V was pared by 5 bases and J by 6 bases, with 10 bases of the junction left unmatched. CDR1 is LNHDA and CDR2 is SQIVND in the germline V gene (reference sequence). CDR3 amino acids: CASSSGTTLLNEQFF. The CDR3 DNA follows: TGTGCCAGTAGTTCCGGGACTACCCTCCTCAATGAGCAGTTCTTC.

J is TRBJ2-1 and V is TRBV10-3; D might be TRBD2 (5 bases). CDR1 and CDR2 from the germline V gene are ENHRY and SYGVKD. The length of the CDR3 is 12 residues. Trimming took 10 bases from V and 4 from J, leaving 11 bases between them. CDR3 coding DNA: TGTGCCACCTCGGACTTGTACAATGAGCAGTTCTTC. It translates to CATSDLYNEQFF.

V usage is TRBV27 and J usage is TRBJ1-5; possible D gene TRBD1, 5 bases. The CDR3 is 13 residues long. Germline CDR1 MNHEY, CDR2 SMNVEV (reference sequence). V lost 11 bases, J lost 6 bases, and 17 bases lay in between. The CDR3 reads CAAGAGIGQPQHF. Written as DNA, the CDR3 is TGTGCCGCAGGTGCAGGGATTGGTCAGCCCCAGCATTTT.

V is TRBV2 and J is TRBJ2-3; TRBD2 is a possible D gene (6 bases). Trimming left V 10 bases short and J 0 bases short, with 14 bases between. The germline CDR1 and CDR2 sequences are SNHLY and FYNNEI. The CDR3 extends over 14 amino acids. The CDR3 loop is CATTPRGSTDTQYF. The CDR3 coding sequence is TGTGCCACAACCCCCCGGGGGAGCACAGATACGCAGTATTTT.

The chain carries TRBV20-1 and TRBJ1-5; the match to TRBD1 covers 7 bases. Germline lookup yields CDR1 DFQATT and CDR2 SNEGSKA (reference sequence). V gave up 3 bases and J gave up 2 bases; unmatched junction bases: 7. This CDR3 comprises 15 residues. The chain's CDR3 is CSASATGTGNQPQHF. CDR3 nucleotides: TGCAGTGCTAGTGCGACAGGGACTGGCAATCAGCCCCAGCATTTT.

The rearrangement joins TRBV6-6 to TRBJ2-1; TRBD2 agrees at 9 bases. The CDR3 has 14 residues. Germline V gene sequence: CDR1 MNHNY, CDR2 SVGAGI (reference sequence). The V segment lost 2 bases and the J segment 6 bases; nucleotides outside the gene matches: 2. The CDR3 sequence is CASSYGTSSNEQFF. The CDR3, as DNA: TGTGCCAGCAGTTACGGGACTAGCAGCAATGAGCAGTTCTTC.

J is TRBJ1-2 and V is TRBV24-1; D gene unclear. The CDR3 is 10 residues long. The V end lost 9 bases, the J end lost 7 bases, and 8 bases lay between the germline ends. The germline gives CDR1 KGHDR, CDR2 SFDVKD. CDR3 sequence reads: CATWAGGYTF. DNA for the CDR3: TGTGCCACCTGGGCCGGTGGCTACACCTTC.

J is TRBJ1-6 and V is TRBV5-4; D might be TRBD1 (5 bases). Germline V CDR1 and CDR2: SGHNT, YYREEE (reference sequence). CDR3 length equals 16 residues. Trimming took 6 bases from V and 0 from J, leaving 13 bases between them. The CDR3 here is CASMAGGSSYNSPLHF. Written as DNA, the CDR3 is TGTGCCAGCATGGCGGGGGGGAGCTCCTATAATTCACCCCTCCACTTT.

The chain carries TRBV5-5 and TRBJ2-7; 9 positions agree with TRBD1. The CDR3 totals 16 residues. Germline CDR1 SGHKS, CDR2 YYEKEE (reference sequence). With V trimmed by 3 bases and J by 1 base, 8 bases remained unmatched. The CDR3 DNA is TGTGCCAGCAGCTCGCGAGAAGGACAGGGGTCCTACGAGCAGTACTTC. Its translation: CASSSREGQGSYEQYF.

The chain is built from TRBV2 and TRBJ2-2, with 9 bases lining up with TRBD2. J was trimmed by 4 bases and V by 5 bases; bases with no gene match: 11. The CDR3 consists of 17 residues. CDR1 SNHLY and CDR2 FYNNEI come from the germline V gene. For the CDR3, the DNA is TGTGCCAGCAGTCCCATAAGCGGGAGGTTCGGCACCGGGGAGCTGTTTTTT. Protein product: CASSPISGRFGTGELFF.

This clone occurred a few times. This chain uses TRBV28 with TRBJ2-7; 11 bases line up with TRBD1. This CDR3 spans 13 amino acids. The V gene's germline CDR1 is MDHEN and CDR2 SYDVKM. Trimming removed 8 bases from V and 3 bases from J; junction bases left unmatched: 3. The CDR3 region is CASEGTGGYEQYF. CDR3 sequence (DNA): TGTGCCAGCGAAGGGACAGGGGGCTACGAGCAGTACTTC. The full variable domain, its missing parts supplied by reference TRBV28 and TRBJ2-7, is DVKVTQSSRYLVKRTGEKVFLECVQDMDHENMFWYRQDPGLGLRLIYFSYDVKMKEKGDIPEGYSVSREKKERFSLILESASTNQTSMYLCASEGTGGYEQYFGPGTRLTVT.

As DNA, the CDR3 is TGTGCCAGCAGCCCTGAAGGGCGGGGGGGCCTCCGGGAGCAGTTCTTC. Its translation is CASSPEGRGGLREQFF. This chain uses TRBV3-1 (or the pseudogene TRBV3-2) with TRBJ2-1; 9 bases fit TRBD2. Germline V gives CDR1 LGHDT, CDR2 YNNKEL (reference sequence). This CDR3 contains 16 residues. Trimming at V came to 4 bases and at J to 10 bases, leaving 14 bases not matched to a gene.

The CDR3 bases are TGTGCCAGCAGGTTGACGCAGGGGCATCAGCCCCAGCATTTT. The encoded protein is CASRLTQGHQPQHF. This rearrangement joins TRBV2 to TRBJ1-5, with D perhaps TRBD1 (6 bases). The germline CDR1 and CDR2 sequences are SNHLY and FYNNEI. This CDR3 is built from 14 residues. With 6 bases removed from V and 5 bases from J, the gap between germline ends came to 14 bases.

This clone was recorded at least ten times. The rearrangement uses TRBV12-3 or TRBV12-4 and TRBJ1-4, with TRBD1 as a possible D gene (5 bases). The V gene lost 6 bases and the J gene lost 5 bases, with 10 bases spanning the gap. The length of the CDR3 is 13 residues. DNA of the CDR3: TGTGCCAGCAGCCGAGACAGAAATGAAAAACTGTTTTTT. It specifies CASSRDRNEKLFF.

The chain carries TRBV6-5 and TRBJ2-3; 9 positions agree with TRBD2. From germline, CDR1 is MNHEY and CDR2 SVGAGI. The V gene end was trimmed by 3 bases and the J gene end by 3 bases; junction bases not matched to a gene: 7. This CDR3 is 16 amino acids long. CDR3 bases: TGTGCCAGCAGTTATGGCGGCGGGAGGGAGACAGATACGCAGTATTTT. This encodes CASSYGGGRETDTQYF.

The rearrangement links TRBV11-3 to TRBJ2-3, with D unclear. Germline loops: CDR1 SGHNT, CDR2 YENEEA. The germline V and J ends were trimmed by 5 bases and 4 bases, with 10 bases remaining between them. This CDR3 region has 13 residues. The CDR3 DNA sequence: TGTGCCAGCAGCCCGAGCCAAGCAGATACGCAGTATTTT. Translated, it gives CASSPSQADTQYF.

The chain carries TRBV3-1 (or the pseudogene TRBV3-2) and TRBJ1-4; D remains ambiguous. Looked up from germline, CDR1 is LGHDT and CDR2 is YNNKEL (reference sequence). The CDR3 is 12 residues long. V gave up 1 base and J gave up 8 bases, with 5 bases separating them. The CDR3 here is CASSQVEEKLFF. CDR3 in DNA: TGTGCCAGCAGCCAAGTCGAGGAAAAACTGTTTTTT.

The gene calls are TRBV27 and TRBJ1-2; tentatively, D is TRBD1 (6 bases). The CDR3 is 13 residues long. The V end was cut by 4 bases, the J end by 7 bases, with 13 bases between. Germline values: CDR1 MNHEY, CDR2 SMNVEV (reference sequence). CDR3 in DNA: TGTGCCAGCAGTTGGGGTGGGGGCGGTGGCTACACCTTC. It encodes CASSWGGGGGYTF.

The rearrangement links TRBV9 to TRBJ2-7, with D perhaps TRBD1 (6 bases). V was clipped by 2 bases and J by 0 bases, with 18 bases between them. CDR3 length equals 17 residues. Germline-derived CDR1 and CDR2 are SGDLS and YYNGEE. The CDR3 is CASSVYVTGRDSYEQYF. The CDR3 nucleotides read TGTGCCAGCAGCGTTTACGTAACAGGGAGAGACTCCTACGAGCAGTACTTC.

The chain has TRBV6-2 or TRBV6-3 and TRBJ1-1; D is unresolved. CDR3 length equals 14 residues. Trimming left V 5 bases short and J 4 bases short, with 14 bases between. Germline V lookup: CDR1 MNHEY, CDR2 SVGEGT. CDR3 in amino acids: CASSLAGRVTEAFF. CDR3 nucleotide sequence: TGTGCCAGCAGTCTCGCCGGGCGGGTCACTGAAGCTTTCTTT.

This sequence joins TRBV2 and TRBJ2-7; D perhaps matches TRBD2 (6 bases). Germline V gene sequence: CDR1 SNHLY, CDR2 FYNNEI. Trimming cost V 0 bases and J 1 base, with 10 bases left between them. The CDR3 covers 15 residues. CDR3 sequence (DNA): TGTGCCAGCAGTGAAGCCCCGGGACTTTCCTACGAGCAGTACTTC. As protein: CASSEAPGLSYEQYF.

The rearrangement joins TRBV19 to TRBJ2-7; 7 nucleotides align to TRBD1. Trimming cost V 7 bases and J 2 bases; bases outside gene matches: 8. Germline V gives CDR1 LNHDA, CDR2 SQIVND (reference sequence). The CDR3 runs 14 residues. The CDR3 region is CASNKQGSPYEQYF. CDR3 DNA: TGTGCCAGTAATAAACAGGGGAGCCCCTACGAGCAGTACTTC.

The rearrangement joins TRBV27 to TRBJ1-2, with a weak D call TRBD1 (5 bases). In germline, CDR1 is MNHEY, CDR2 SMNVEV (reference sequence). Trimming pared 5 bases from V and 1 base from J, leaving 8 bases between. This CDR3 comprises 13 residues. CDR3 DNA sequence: TGTGCCAGCAGTCCGGACAATAACTATGGCTACACCTTC. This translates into CASSPDNNYGYTF.

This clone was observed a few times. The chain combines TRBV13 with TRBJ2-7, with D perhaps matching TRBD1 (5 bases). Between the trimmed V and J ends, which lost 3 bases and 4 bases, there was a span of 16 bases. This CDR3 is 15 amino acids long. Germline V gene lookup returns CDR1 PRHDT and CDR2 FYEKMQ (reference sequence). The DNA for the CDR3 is TGTGCCAGCAGCTTTGGGATCCAGGGCCCTTACGAGCAGTACTTC. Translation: CASSFGIQGPYEQYF.

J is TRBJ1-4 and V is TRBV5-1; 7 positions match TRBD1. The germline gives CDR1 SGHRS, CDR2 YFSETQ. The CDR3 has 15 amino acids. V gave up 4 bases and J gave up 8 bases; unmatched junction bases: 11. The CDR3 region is CASSPNRGGREKLFF. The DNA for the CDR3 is TGCGCCAGCAGCCCCAACAGGGGAGGAAGAGAAAAACTGTTTTTT.

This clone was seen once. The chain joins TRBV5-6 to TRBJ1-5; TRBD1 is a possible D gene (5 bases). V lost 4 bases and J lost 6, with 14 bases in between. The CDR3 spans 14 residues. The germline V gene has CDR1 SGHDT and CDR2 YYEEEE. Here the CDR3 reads CASSNPGRSQPQHF. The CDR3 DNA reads TGTGCCAGCAGCAATCCAGGGAGGAGTCAGCCCCAGCATTTT. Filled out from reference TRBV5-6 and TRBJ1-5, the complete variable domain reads DAGVTQSPTHLIKTRGQQVTLRCSPKSGHDTVSWYQQALGQGPQFIFQYYEEEERQRGNFPDRFSGHQFPNYSSELNVNALLLGDSALYLCASSNPGRSQPQHFGDGTRLSIL.